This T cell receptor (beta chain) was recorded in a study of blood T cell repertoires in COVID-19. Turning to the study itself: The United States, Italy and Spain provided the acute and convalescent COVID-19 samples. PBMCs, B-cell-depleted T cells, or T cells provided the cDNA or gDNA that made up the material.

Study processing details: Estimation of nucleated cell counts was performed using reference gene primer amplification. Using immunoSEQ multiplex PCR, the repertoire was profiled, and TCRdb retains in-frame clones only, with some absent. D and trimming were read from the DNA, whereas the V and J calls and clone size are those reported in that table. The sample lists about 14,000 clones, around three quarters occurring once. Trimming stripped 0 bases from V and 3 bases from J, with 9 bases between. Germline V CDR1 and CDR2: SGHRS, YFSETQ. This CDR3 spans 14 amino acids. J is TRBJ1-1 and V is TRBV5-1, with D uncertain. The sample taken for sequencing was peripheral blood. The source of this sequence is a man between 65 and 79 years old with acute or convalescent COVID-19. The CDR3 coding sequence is TGCGCCAGCAGCTTGGAACGGGATTACACTGAAGCTTTCTTT. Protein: CASSLERDYTEAFF.